Each of the 9 T cell receptor beta chains below was sequenced from the same sample in a study of long-term antiretroviral therapy in people with HIV. Running of the v3.0 immunoSEQ assay took place at survey level. This table comes from immunoSEQ multiplex PCR, and its TCRdb copy is limited to in-frame clones, with some not included. The sample lists about 9,000 clones, roughly 84% occurring once. The starting material was unsorted PBMCs, obtained 0.3 years before starting antiretroviral therapy. All receptors come from a man aged 30 to 39 with HIV.

The V call is TRBV6-5, the J call TRBJ2-7, with D perhaps matching TRBD1 (5 bases). The length of the CDR3 is 13 residues. CDR1 MNHEY and CDR2 SVGAGI come from the germline V gene. Trimming removed 7 bases from V and 6 bases from J, with 16 bases in between. The CDR3 is CASTGLVESEQYF. The DNA of the CDR3 is TGTGCCAGCACAGGGCTAGTAGAATCCGAGCAGTACTTC.

The chain combines TRBV7-9 with TRBJ2-5; no reliable D call. Germline V gene data show CDR1 as SEHNR and CDR2 as FQNEAQ (reference sequence). The CDR3 runs 12 residues. With 3 bases removed from V and 7 bases from J, the gap between germline ends came to 9 bases. CDR3 DNA sequence: TGTGCCAGCAGCTTTGACGTTCTGACCCAGTACTTC. Its protein is CASSFDVLTQYF.

The gene calls are TRBV19 and TRBJ2-2; D gene unclear. The germline CDR1 and CDR2 sequences are LNHDA and SQIVND (reference sequence). This CDR3 has 12 amino acids. With 3 bases removed from V and 9 bases from J, the gap between germline ends came to 8 bases. CDR3 sequence reads: CASSINTRELFF. The CDR3 region has the DNA TGTGCCAGTAGTATTAATACCCGGGAGCTGTTTTTT.

The count of this clone is one. V and J are TRBV7-3 and TRBJ1-1; D not resolved. V was cut by 4 bases and J by 0 bases, with 6 bases left in between. CDR1 and CDR2 from the germline V gene are SGHTA and FQGTGA. This CDR3 is 13 amino acids long. For the CDR3, the DNA is TGTGCCAGCAGCTCTTCGGTGAACACTGAAGCTTTCTTT. Translating it yields CASSSSVNTEAFF.

V and J are TRBV6-5 and TRBJ2-1; D gene unclear. The CDR3 contains 14 residues. The germline V gene encodes CDR1 MNHEY and CDR2 SVGAGI. V was clipped by 0 bases and J by 5 bases, with 8 bases between them. Here the CDR3 reads CASSYSGEDNEQFF. CDR3 coding DNA: TGTGCCAGCAGTTACTCTGGGGAAGACAATGAGCAGTTCTTC.

J is TRBJ2-1 and V is TRBV10-2, with TRBD1 identical over 9 bases. The germline V gene encodes CDR1 WSHSY and CDR2 SAAADI. V lost 6 bases, J lost 1 base, and 4 bases stayed unmatched. This CDR3 spans 15 amino acids. The CDR3 DNA sequence: TGCGCCAGCAGCCCCGGGACAGGGTCCTACAATGAGCAGTTCTTC. Translated, it gives CASSPGTGSYNEQFF.

The chain employs TRBV19 and TRBJ1-5; no clear D. Between the trimmed V and J ends, which lost 2 bases and 6 bases, there was a span of 5 bases. The CDR3 sequence is 12 residues long. Germline V gene lookup returns CDR1 LNHDA and CDR2 SQIVND (reference sequence). In nucleotides, the CDR3 is TGTGCCAGTAGTATATACACTCAGCCCCAGCATTTT. Its protein is CASSIYTQPQHF.

V gene TRBV9 combines with J gene TRBJ2-3; 8 bases line up with TRBD2. From germline, CDR1 is SGDLS and CDR2 YYNGEE. The CDR3 runs 16 residues. V was clipped by 4 bases and J by 2 bases; unmatched bases: 9. The CDR3 reads CASSPRGGGNTDTQYF. Written as DNA, the CDR3 is TGTGCCAGCAGCCCTCGGGGCGGGGGGAACACAGATACGCAGTATTTT. The complete variable domain, with remaining parts taken from reference TRBV9 and TRBJ2-3, reads DSGVTQTPKHLITATGQRVTLRCSPRSGDLSVYWYQQSLDQGLQFLIQYYNGEERAKGNILERFSAQQFPDLHSELNLSSLELGDSALYFCASSPRGGGNTDTQYFGPGTRLTVL.

This chain links TRBV19 with TRBJ2-6, with D tentatively TRBD1 (5 bases). The CDR3 is made up of 16 amino acids. V lost 5 bases, J lost 1 base, and 12 bases lay in between. Germline V gene data show CDR1 as LNHDA and CDR2 as SQIVND (reference sequence). CDR3 nucleotide sequence: TGTGCCAGTAGTCCCTCAGGGTATTCTGGGGCCAACGTCCTGACTTTC. Its protein is CASSPSGYSGANVLTF.